This paragraph covers one T cell receptor beta chain sequence. CDR3 length equals 14 residues. Germline trimming cut 6 bases from V and 7 bases from J; bases unmatched to any gene: 9. Germline CDR1 reads MNHEY; CDR2 reads SVGAGI. The sample comes from a study of shared clonotypes between healthy human individuals. CD45RO-negative CD8 cells positively selected for CCR7 made up the naive population, which excluded terminally differentiated effector memory CD45RA+ cells. Some clones are missing from TCRdb's copy, which holds only in-frame ones; the method was immunoSEQ multiplex PCR. The sample includes over 2,000,000 clones, 90% to 95% seen only once; the top ten take under 2%.

The receptor comes from a man aged 18 to 30 in good health. Some clones in this sample may be carry-over from other donors' samples. The chain couples TRBV6-5 to TRBJ2-7; 10 bases align to TRBD1. Sample: naive CD8+ T cells from PBMCs. The CDR3 protein is CASRLRQGAFEQYF. DNA for the CDR3: TGTGCCAGCAGACTGAGACAGGGGGCCTTTGAGCAGTACTTC.